A single sample is the source of the 10 T cell receptor beta chains below, sequenced in a study of beta chain features in type 1 diabetes. TCRB transcripts that were expressed got sequenced, as all of the isolated RNA had been reverse transcribed. The assay was immunoSEQ multiplex PCR, and TCRdb's table has in-frame clones only and misses some. The sample yields more than 140,000 clones, roughly 9.3% seen once. Input material: central memory CD4+ T cells from blood. These receptors all come from a woman between 40 and 55 years old in good health.

The rearrangement joins TRBV6-5 to TRBJ1-1; D is possibly TRBD1 (6 bases). The V end lost 10 bases, the J end lost 3 bases, and 15 bases lay between the germline ends. This CDR3 is built from 13 residues. From germline, CDR1 is MNHEY and CDR2 SVGAGI. CDR3 in amino acids: CATWTAAYTEAFF. The DNA for the CDR3 is TGTGCCACGTGGACAGCCGCCTACACTGAAGCTTTCTTT.

This rearrangement joins TRBV19 to TRBJ2-7; possible D gene TRBD2, 5 bases. The V gene lost 10 bases and the J gene lost 2 bases, with 18 bases spanning the gap. This CDR3 spans 14 amino acids. CDR1 LNHDA and CDR2 SQIVND come from the germline V gene (reference sequence). The CDR3 region is CATKTTLGAYEQYF. The CDR3, as DNA: TGTGCCACCAAGACTACCCTTGGGGCCTACGAGCAGTACTTC.

Many counts were recorded for this clone. The junction departs from the called germline gene at one end, perhaps through a read error. The CDR3 region is CASSLDSNTGELFF. In nucleotides, the CDR3 is TGTGCTAGCAGCTTAGATTCAAACACCGGGGAGCTGTTTTTT. This chain joins TRBV7-7 and TRBJ2-2; D unresolved. Germline V gene sequence: CDR1 SSHAT, CDR2 FNYEAQ (reference sequence). The CDR3 contains 14 residues.

This clone was seen only a few times. The chain combines TRBV5-1 with TRBJ2-7; no definite D call. With 5 bases removed from V and 1 base from J, the gap between germline ends came to 13 bases. Germline V lookup: CDR1 SGHRS, CDR2 YFSETQ. The CDR3 covers 14 residues. The CDR3 sequence: CASRLERGSYEQYF. CDR3 bases: TGCGCCAGCAGACTTGAGAGAGGTTCCTACGAGCAGTACTTC. The whole variable domain, filled in from reference TRBV5-1 and TRBJ2-7, reads KAGVTQTPRYLIKTRGQQVTLSCSPISGHRSVSWYQQTPGQGLQFLFEYFSETQRNKGNFPGRFSGRQFSNSRSEMNVSTLELGDSALYLCASRLERGSYEQYFGPGTRLTVT.

This clone occurred a few times. This sequence joins TRBV5-6 and TRBJ1-6; 8 bases are a match to TRBD1. V shed 5 bases, J shed 6 bases, and the junction held 4 bases outside the gene matches. This CDR3 is 14 amino acids long. CDR1 is SGHDT and CDR2 is YYEEEE in the germline V gene. CDR3 bases: TGTGCCAGCAGTTCCGGACAGGGTAATTCACCCCTCCACTTT. Residues: CASSSGQGNSPLHF.

The gene calls are TRBV10-2 and TRBJ2-3, with 9 bases identical to TRBD1. Germline V gene lookup returns CDR1 WSHSY and CDR2 SAAADI. This CDR3 region has 15 residues. V dropped 3 bases and J dropped 6; count of bases not matched to a gene: 7. The CDR3 reads CASSDPGQGRDTQYF. CDR3 nucleotide sequence: TGCGCCAGCAGTGATCCGGGACAGGGTCGGGATACGCAGTATTTT.

The chain has TRBV7-6 and TRBJ2-1; 9 nucleotides agree with TRBD2. Germline trimming cut 5 bases from V and 7 bases from J; bases unmatched to any gene: 15. The CDR3 spans 17 residues. Germline loops: CDR1 SGHVS, CDR2 FNYEAQ. The CDR3 DNA sequence: TGTGCCAGCAGCAGTCCTCGGACGCTAGCGGGGTATAATGAGCAGTTCTTC. Residues: CASSSPRTLAGYNEQFF.

The table lists this clone with a few counts. The chain carries TRBV5-1 and TRBJ2-5, with 10 bases identical to TRBD2. Germline V gene sequence: CDR1 SGHRS, CDR2 YFSETQ. J lost 3 bases, V lost 0 bases, and 5 bases had no gene match. The CDR3 runs 16 residues. CDR3 amino acids: CASSLGPSGGKETQYF. CDR3 coding DNA: TGCGCCAGCAGCTTGGGCCCTAGCGGGGGAAAAGAGACCCAGTACTTC.

The V gene is TRBV7-2, the J gene TRBJ1-5; D not resolved. The CDR3 is made up of 15 amino acids. V was pared by 3 bases and J by 4 bases, with 13 bases between. Germline V gene data show CDR1 as SGHTA and CDR2 as FQGNSA. The CDR3 DNA follows: TGTGCCAGCAGCTTTCGGGGAGGAGGTAATCAGCCCCAGCATTTT. As protein: CASSFRGGGNQPQHF.

The chain recombines TRBV14 with TRBJ2-3; 10 bases agree with TRBD2. Per the germline V gene, CDR1 is SGHDN and CDR2 is FVKESK. This CDR3 region has 20 residues. The V segment lost 1 base and the J segment 5 bases; nucleotides outside the gene matches: 18. Here the CDR3 DNA reads TGTGCCAGCAGCCAAGTACTACCTTTGACTCGGGCTAGCGGGGGAGATACGCAGTATTTT. It is translated as CASSQVLPLTRASGGDTQYF.